This T cell receptor beta chain was recovered during a study of T cell repertoires in cytomegalovirus infection. Study-wide background: In public TCR beta signatures, there were indications of both CMV infection and matching HLA type. Study conclusions and caveats: Cumulative frequency of public TCR beta families picked out carriers of CMV plus the relevant HLA. In two of eight donors, the top clonotype was HLA-C-restricted CMV-specific.

TCRdb re-called the reads with MiXCR, one entry per CDR3 protein. The sample records 450,000 to 650,000 distinct CDR3 sequences, about 30% being singletons. Concerning this clonotype itself: The antigen remains undetermined.

The germline V and J ends were trimmed by 6 bases and 0 bases, with 14 bases remaining between them. The CDR3 has 15 amino acids. Germline V gives CDR1 MNHNS, CDR2 SASEGT. The chain uses TRBV6-1 and TRBJ1-2; a possible D gene is TRBD1 (5 bases). The sequence was collected from a human donor in good health (CMV status not recorded). Some clones in this sample may be carry-over from other donors' samples. Sequenced: PBMCs. The CDR3 loop reads CASSTGGLANYGYTF. The CDR3 nucleotides read TGTGCCAGCAGCACGGGGGGGTTGGCTAACTATGGCTACACCTTC.